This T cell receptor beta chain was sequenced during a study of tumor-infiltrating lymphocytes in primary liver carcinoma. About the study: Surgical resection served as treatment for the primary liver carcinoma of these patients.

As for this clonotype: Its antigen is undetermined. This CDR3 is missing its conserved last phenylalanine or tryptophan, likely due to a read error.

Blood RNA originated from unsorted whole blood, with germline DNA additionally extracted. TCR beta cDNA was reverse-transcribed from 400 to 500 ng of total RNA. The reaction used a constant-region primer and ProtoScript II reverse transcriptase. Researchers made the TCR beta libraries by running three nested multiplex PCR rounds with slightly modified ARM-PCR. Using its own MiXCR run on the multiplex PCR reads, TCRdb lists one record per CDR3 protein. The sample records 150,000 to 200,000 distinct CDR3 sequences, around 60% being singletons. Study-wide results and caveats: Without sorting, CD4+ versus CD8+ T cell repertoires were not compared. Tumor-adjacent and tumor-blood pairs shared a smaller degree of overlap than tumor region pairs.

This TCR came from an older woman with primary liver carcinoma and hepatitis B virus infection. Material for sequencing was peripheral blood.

The CDR3 DNA is TGTGCCAGCAGCCCCGCTGGTAGATACAATGAACAGTTCCTC. Translating it yields CASSPAGRYNEQFL. The rearrangement uses TRBV11-2 and TRBJ2-1; D gene uncertain. The germline gives CDR1 SGHAT, CDR2 FQNNGV. The CDR3 is 14 residues long.